The present TCR beta chain was sequenced within a study of blood T cell repertoires in COVID-19. Across the study: COVID-19 samples from acute and convalescent phases originated in the United States, Italy and Spain.

The table lists this clone with a count of one. The method was immunoSEQ multiplex PCR; TCRdb's version includes in-frame clones alone and lacks a portion of them. Among approximately 150,000 clones listed, approximately 84% were seen once. The sequence was collected from a human donor with acute or convalescent COVID-19. The donor label of this sample is uncertain. The sample comprised peripheral blood.

The CDR3 region has the DNA TGTGCCAGCTCACCCAGCGGACAGGGCTTTGGCTACACCTTC. Protein sequence: CASSPSGQGFGYTF. The rearrangement uses TRBV18 and TRBJ1-2, with TRBD1 matching over 8 bases. The length of the CDR3 is 14 residues. CDR1 is KGHSH, CDR2 LQKENI, per germline. The V gene end was trimmed by 3 bases and the J gene end by 7 bases; junction bases not matched to a gene: 7.